This T cell receptor (beta chain) emerged from a study of cytomegalovirus exposure and HLA in healthy donors. Study-wide background: Early released data comprised 80 million or so unique TCRs from HLA-typed donors. Among over 350 genotyped donors, around 81% fell in the Caucasian-associated ancestry cluster.

This clone appeared a single time. V was cut by 6 bases and J by 4 bases, with 15 bases left in between. Germline V gives CDR1 SGHAT, CDR2 FQNNGV. The CDR3 has 14 residues. In the PCR, 60 Vbeta and 13 Jbeta primers were used. Clones were sequenced by immunoSEQ multiplex PCR, and TCRdb holds only the in-frame ones, with some missing. The table has about 120,000 clones, roughly three fifths seen once; the top ten hold 8.5% to 9.5%. The TCR originated in a woman between 40 and 50 years old in good health and CMV-seropositive. The V call is TRBV11-2, the J call TRBJ1-1, with D perhaps TRBD1 (5 bases). Sequencing used PBMCs. Written as DNA, the CDR3 is TGTGCCAGCAGTCCGTACCACGGGGGCACTGAAGCTTTCTTT. Its translation is CASSPYHGGTEAFF.